This entry lists 31 T cell receptor beta chains sequenced from one sample in a study of T cells in Graves' hyperthyroidism and ophthalmopathy. It was RNA transcripts that yielded the amplified TCR beta CDR3 regions. HTBI primers drove first-round RT-PCR of the TCR CDR3. TCRdb called the multiplex PCR reads again in MiXCR, with one record for every CDR3 protein. The sample includes about 620,000 distinct CDR3 sequences, about 16% of them seen just once. The sample was blood. The receptors originated from a woman between 25 and 40 years old with Graves' hyperthyroidism.

This clonotype was observed many times. The rearrangement uses TRBV27 and TRBJ1-2; a weak D match, TRBD1 (5 bases). CDR3 size: 15 residues. The germline V gene encodes CDR1 MNHEY and CDR2 SMNVEV (reference sequence). Trimming took off 1 base at V and 1 base at J, with 10 bases between the two ends. Here the CDR3 DNA reads TGTGCCAGCAGTTTATACGGGACGGATAACTATGGCTACACCTTC. This gives the protein CASSLYGTDNYGYTF.

Worth noting for this clonotype: A read error may explain this, as a much larger clone is one base away. V gene TRBV28 combines with J gene TRBJ1-6, with TRBD1 as a possible D gene (5 bases). The CDR3 runs to 16 residues. Germline CDR1 reads MDHEN; CDR2 reads SYDVKM. The CDR3 DNA is TGTACCAGCAGTTTAGAGGGAGGGGTGCGGAATTCACCCCTCCACTTT. It is translated as CTSSLEGGVRNSPLHF.

This chain links TRBV7-8 with TRBJ1-2, with 7 bases lining up with TRBD1. Germline CDR1 and CDR2: SGHVS and FQNEAQ. With V trimmed by 5 bases and J by 4 bases, 7 bases remained unmatched. The CDR3 spans 14 residues. This CDR3 reads CASSLRRDSYGYTF. In nucleotides, the CDR3 is TGTGCCAGCAGCCTACGCCGGGACAGCTATGGCTACACCTTC.

This clonotype was counted between two and nine times. The gene calls are TRBV5-1 and TRBJ2-1, with 8 bases fitting TRBD2. The CDR3 is made up of 11 amino acids. CDR1 and CDR2 (germline): SGHRS, YFSETQ. J gave up 15 bases and V 4 bases, and 6 bases lay outside the gene matches. The CDR3 region is CASSNGLAGFF. For the CDR3, the DNA is TGCGCCAGCAGCAACGGACTAGCTGGGTTCTTC.

Points on this clonotype: This sequence may be a read error, since a much larger clone differs from it by one base. The J gene is TRBJ2-1, the V gene TRBV28; 9 nucleotides line up with TRBD2. Germline V gives CDR1 MDHEN, CDR2 SYDVKM. The CDR3 sequence is 17 residues long. The CDR3 loop is CASSFGAGGHSYNEQSF. The CDR3, as DNA: TGTGCCAGCAGTTTTGGAGCGGGAGGCCACTCCTACAATGAGCAGTCCTTC.

About this clonotype itself: The CDR3 does not close with the conserved phenylalanine or tryptophan, likely indicating a read error. The chain is built from TRBV20-1 and TRBJ2-1; 9 bases agree with TRBD2. Trimming took 3 bases from V and 1 from J; bases not matched to a gene: 7. The CDR3 length is 16 residues. Germline CDR1 DFQATT, CDR2 SNEGSKA (reference sequence). The CDR3 reads CSASSSLAGSYNEQFL. The CDR3 nucleotides are TGCAGTGCTAGTAGCTCCCTAGCGGGATCCTACAATGAGCAGTTCCTC.

As concerns this clonotype: A read error is possible here, since a much larger clone lies one base away. The J gene is TRBJ2-1, the V gene TRBV12-3 or TRBV12-4; 10 nucleotides agree with TRBD2. This CDR3 contains 15 residues. As DNA, the CDR3 is TGTGCCAGTCGACCGGGACTAGCGTCCTACAATGAGCAGCTCTTC. It encodes CASRPGLASYNEQLF.

This clonotype was found many times. V usage is TRBV6-2 or TRBV6-3 and J usage is TRBJ1-1; the D is unclear. Germline CDR1 reads MNHEY; CDR2 reads SVGEGT. V lost 5 bases to trimming and J lost 7 bases, with 17 bases between them. This CDR3 region has 14 residues. CDR3 sequence reads: CASSIPDGYREAFF. Written as DNA, the CDR3 is TGTGCCAGCAGTATACCCGACGGATACCGTGAAGCTTTCTTT.

The rearrangement uses TRBV4-1 and TRBJ1-4; a weak D match, TRBD1 (6 bases). The germline V gene has CDR1 MGHRA and CDR2 YSYEKL. The CDR3 has 16 amino acids. The V end was cut by 1 base, the J end by 8 bases, with 17 bases between. The CDR3 region is CASSQANRDGREKLFF. CDR3 in DNA: TGCGCCAGCAGCCAAGCTAACAGGGATGGGCGGGAAAAACTGTTTTTT.

In the case of this clonotype: This may be a read error: a much more frequent sequence differs by one nucleotide. The J gene is TRBJ2-5, the V gene TRBV2; D is possibly TRBD2 (5 bases). From germline, CDR1 is SNHLY and CDR2 FYNNEI. The CDR3 consists of 12 residues. The chain's CDR3 is CASSREQETQHF. DNA of the CDR3: TGTGCCAGCAGTCGGGAACAAGAGACCCAGCACTTC.

In DNA form, the CDR3 reads TGTGCCAGCAGTTTACAGGGTCTGAGAACAGATACGCAGTATTTT. This gives the protein CASSLQGLRTDTQYF. The chain links TRBV12-3 or TRBV12-4 to TRBJ2-3, with a possible D match to TRBD1 (5 bases). Trimming shortened V by 2 bases and J by 3 bases, and 12 bases separated the two germline ends. The CDR3 is 15 amino acids.

In this sample, this clonotype turned up many times. The CDR3, as DNA: TGTGCCAGCAACCGGAACGAGGGAGTCGGGGAAAAACTGTTTTTT. Its translation: CASNRNEGVGEKLFF. V is TRBV5-5 and J is TRBJ1-4, with D hard to call. CDR1 SGHKS and CDR2 YYEKEE come from the germline V gene (reference sequence). The ends were cut back, 6 bases at V and 8 bases at J, with 20 bases in the middle. This CDR3 region has 15 residues. Full variable domain (remainder filled in from reference TRBV5-5 and TRBJ1-4): DAGVTQSPTHLIKTRGQQVTLRCSPISGHKSVSWYQQVLGQGPQFIFQYYEKEERGRGNFPDRFSARQFPNYSSELNVNALLLGDSALYLCASNRNEGVGEKLFFGSGTQLSVL.

CDR3: CSASRPDSYGYTF. The CDR3 nucleotides are TGCAGTGCTAGTCGACCCGACAGCTATGGCTACACCTTC. The V and J genes are TRBV20-1 and TRBJ1-2; a weak D match, TRBD1 (5 bases). The germline V gene has CDR1 DFQATT and CDR2 SNEGSKA (reference sequence). V was pared by 3 bases and J by 4 bases, with 12 bases between. CDR3 length: 13 amino acids.

This clonotype was counted only a few times. Written as DNA, the CDR3 is TGTGCCAGCAGTGAAGGGTACGGCGGGAATGGGGAGACCCAGTACTTC. Amino acids: CASSEGYGGNGETQYF. The chain is built from TRBV6-1 and TRBJ2-5; TRBD2 might be the D (6 bases). V lost 1 base and J 5 bases, leaving 17 bases between the germline ends. The CDR3 has 16 residues. Germline loops: CDR1 MNHNS, CDR2 SASEGT.

Only a few counts were recorded for this clonotype. The chain joins TRBV6-1 to TRBJ1-4; D unresolved. There are 12 residues in the CDR3. Deletions cut 5 bases from V and 12 bases from J, with 13 bases between. Per germline, CDR1 MNHNS and CDR2 SASEGT. The CDR3 spells CASSRIHGELFF. In DNA, the CDR3 is TGTGCCAGCAGTCGCATACATGGAGAACTGTTTTTT.

This clonotype was detected ten times or more. The chain combines TRBV2 with TRBJ2-1, with 7 positions matching TRBD2. V gave up 7 bases and J gave up 5 bases; unmatched junction bases: 11. This CDR3 comprises 15 residues. Germline-derived CDR1 and CDR2 are SNHLY and FYNNEI. For the CDR3, the DNA is TGTGCCAGCAATACCCGCACTAGCGCTAACAATGAGCAGTTCTTC. It translates to CASNTRTSANNEQFF. Full variable domain (outside the CDR3, taken from reference TRBV2 and TRBJ2-1): EPEVTQTPSHQVTQMGQEVILRCVPISNHLYFYWYRQILGQKVEFLVSFYNNEISEKSEIFDDQFSVERPDGSNFTLKIRSTKLEDSAMYFCASNTRTSANNEQFFGPGTRLTVL.

The table lists this clonotype with many counts. This chain joins TRBV3-1 and TRBJ2-3, with D possibly being TRBD2 (5 bases). The V end was cut by 0 bases, the J end by 11 bases, with 21 bases between. The CDR3 contains 16 residues. The germline CDR1 and CDR2 sequences are LGHDT and YNNKEL (reference sequence). CDR3 sequence (DNA): TGTGCCAGCAGCCAAGATCGGGCTAGCTCCCAAGTGGGGCAGTATTTT. Translating gives CASSQDRASSQVGQYF.

The V call is TRBV5-1, the J call TRBJ2-1; perhaps TRBD1 as D (7 bases). The V gene's germline CDR1 is SGHRS and CDR2 YFSETQ. The CDR3 contains 16 residues. Trimming took 2 bases from V and 6 from J, leaving 18 bases between them. The chain's CDR3 is CASSLVTGTVGNEQFF. CDR3 coding DNA: TGCGCCAGCAGCTTAGTGACAGGGACTGTAGGCAATGAGCAGTTCTTC.

This clonotype has at least ten counts. The genes are TRBV20-1 and TRBJ2-7, with 13 bases that match TRBD2. CDR3 length: 16 amino acids. Trimming at V came to 4 bases and at J to 3 bases, leaving 9 bases not matched to a gene. The germline gives CDR1 DFQATT, CDR2 SNEGSKA (reference sequence). CDR3 residues: CSATRTSGGTYYEQYF. The CDR3 coding sequence is TGCAGTGCTACGCGGACTAGCGGGGGTACCTACTACGAGCAGTACTTC.

This clonotype was counted between two and nine times. The chain recombines TRBV18 with TRBJ1-2, with D perhaps matching TRBD1 (5 bases). V dropped 3 bases and J dropped 0 bases, with 11 bases sitting between them. The CDR3 sequence is 15 residues long. The germline CDR1 and CDR2 sequences are KGHSH and LQKENI. The DNA for the CDR3 is TGTGCCAGCTCACCCGGGACGGATACTAACTATGGCTACACCTTC. Its protein product is CASSPGTDTNYGYTF.

The rearrangement joins TRBV19 to TRBJ2-7; D gene uncertain. Germline-derived CDR1 and CDR2 are LNHDA and SQIVND (reference sequence). The CDR3 loop spans 11 amino acids. V dropped 5 bases and J dropped 6 bases, with 8 bases sitting between them. The CDR3 DNA reads TGTGCCAGTAGTGGCGGAACCGAGCAGTACTTC. Its protein is CASSGGTEQYF.

This clonotype was observed many times. V is TRBV27 and J is TRBJ1-5; D might be TRBD1 (5 bases). V was cut by 5 bases and J by 3 bases, with 11 bases left in between. The CDR3 sequence is 14 residues long. Germline values: CDR1 MNHEY, CDR2 SMNVEV (reference sequence). CDR3 nucleotides: TGTGCCAGCAGTCCAAGGGGCTCCAATCAGCCCCAGCATTTT. This codes for CASSPRGSNQPQHF.

The rearrangement uses TRBV5-4 and TRBJ2-7, with TRBD1 as a possible D gene (6 bases). V was shortened by 3 bases and J by 7 bases, with 20 bases between the two germline ends. This CDR3 region has 15 residues. From germline, CDR1 is SGHNT and CDR2 YYREEE (reference sequence). The CDR3 region has the DNA TGTGCCAGCAGCTCGACACCGACAGGTCTGAGAGAGCAGTACTTC. Translation: CASSSTPTGLREQYF.

Many counts were recorded for this clonotype. The V gene is TRBV20-1, the J gene TRBJ2-3; 7 nucleotides agree with TRBD2. CDR1 and CDR2 (germline): DFQATT, SNEGSKA (reference sequence). The CDR3 is made up of 14 amino acids. Germline trimming cut 6 bases from V and 2 bases from J; bases unmatched to any gene: 8. The CDR3 is CSAKAGEATDTQYF. In DNA form, the CDR3 reads TGCAGTGCCAAGGCGGGGGAAGCCACAGATACGCAGTATTTT.

Turning to this clonotype: One junction end does not reproduce the germline sequence, and a read error may be involved. The rearrangement uses TRBV4-2 and TRBJ2-7; 10 nucleotides agree with TRBD2. CDR3 length equals 17 residues. The germline V gene encodes CDR1 LGHNA and CDR2 YNFKEQ. Written as DNA, the CDR3 is TGTGCCAGCAACCAAGCGAGCGGGAGGGCCGCTATAGACGAGCAGTACTTC. Its translation: CASNQASGRAAIDEQYF.

In regard to this clonotype: A much bigger clone sits one base away, suggesting this may be a read error. The V and J genes are TRBV6-2 or TRBV6-3 and TRBJ2-7; the match to TRBD2 covers 10 bases. The germline V gene encodes CDR1 MNHEY and CDR2 SVGEGT. The CDR3 loop spans 15 amino acids. CDR3 DNA: TGTGCCAACAGTTCCCCTAGCGGGAGAATGTACGAGCAGTACTTC. Encoded protein: CANSSPSGRMYEQYF.

The J gene is TRBJ2-2, the V gene TRBV6-1; 11 bases fit TRBD2. The CDR3 has 18 residues. V was clipped by 5 bases and J by 6 bases; unmatched bases: 14. The germline gives CDR1 MNHNS, CDR2 SASEGT. The CDR3 nucleotides read TGTGCCAGCAGTTTCCTTTCCTTTAGCGGGAGGGAGGCCGGGGAGCTGTTTTTT. Protein product: CASSFLSFSGREAGELFF.

This clonotype was recorded at least ten times. The rearrangement uses TRBV6-2 or TRBV6-3 and TRBJ1-2; D is uncertain. Per the germline V gene, CDR1 is MNHEY and CDR2 is SVGEGT. This CDR3 has 13 amino acids. Trimming shortened V by 4 bases and J by 2 bases, and 8 bases separated the two germline ends. The CDR3: CASSFSLNYGYTF. The DNA for the CDR3 is TGTGCCAGCAGTTTCAGTCTCAACTATGGCTACACCTTC.

Only a few counts were recorded for this clonotype. V gene TRBV3-1 combines with J gene TRBJ2-1; TRBD2 is a possible D gene (5 bases). The CDR3 loop spans 15 amino acids. CDR1 is LGHDT and CDR2 is YNNKEL in the germline V gene (reference sequence). V lost 4 bases and J lost 7, with 17 bases in between. As DNA, the CDR3 is TGTGCCAGCAGCCCGCGTGATGGGAGCGGAAATGAGCAGTTCTTC. It specifies CASSPRDGSGNEQFF.

This clonotype appeared many times. The chain links TRBV7-2 to TRBJ2-7; D not resolved. CDR3 length equals 16 residues. Germline CDR1 and CDR2: SGHTA and FQGNSA. The V gene lost 2 bases and the J gene lost 3 bases, with 17 bases spanning the gap. In nucleotides, the CDR3 is TGTGCCAGCAGCTTACTATCGGGCGGTTCGGGCTACGAGCAGTACTTC. This translates into CASSLLSGGSGYEQYF.

A word on this clonotype: The CDR3 end shows no conserved phenylalanine or tryptophan, and so a read error is likely. This rearrangement joins TRBV27 to TRBJ1-1; D remains ambiguous. This CDR3 contains 13 residues. V was pared by 5 bases and J by 1 base, with 8 bases between. Germline assignment: CDR1 MNHEY and CDR2 SMNVEV (reference sequence). The CDR3 bases are TGTGCCAGCAGTCTTAGCAGGAACACTGAAGCTTTCCTT. It yields the protein CASSLSRNTEAFL.